What follows are 20 T cell receptor beta chains derived from one specimen sequenced in a study of blood T cell repertoires in COVID-19. This table comes from immunoSEQ multiplex PCR, and its TCRdb copy is limited to in-frame clones, with some not included. Of roughly 170,000 clones in the sample, under 85% were seen once. The specimen was peripheral blood. All receptors derive from a man aged 55 to 70 who had recovered from COVID-19.

The chain employs TRBV28 and TRBJ1-4, with 7 positions matching TRBD1. CDR1 and CDR2 from the germline V gene are MDHEN and SYDVKM. There are 16 residues in the CDR3. Trimming cost V 5 bases and J 8 bases; bases outside gene matches: 14. The CDR3 nucleotides are TGTGCCAGCAGTGGAGAGGGGGCATCGGACCTGGAAAAACTGTTTTTT. This gives the protein CASSGEGASDLEKLFF.

The chain is built from TRBV6-5 and TRBJ1-2; D is perhaps TRBD1 (5 bases). Germline V gene data show CDR1 as MNHEY and CDR2 as SVGAGI. This CDR3 comprises 11 residues. The V end was cut by 7 bases, the J end by 5 bases, with 8 bases between. The CDR3 coding sequence is TGTGCCAGCACGTCAGGGTATGGCTACACCTTC. The encoded protein is CASTSGYGYTF.

V is TRBV30 and J is TRBJ2-2; D might be TRBD1 (5 bases). The CDR3 is made up of 14 amino acids. V gave up 1 base and J gave up 1 base, with 7 bases separating them. Germline CDR1 reads GTSNPN; CDR2 reads SVGIG (reference sequence). The CDR3 spells CAWSGTGNTGELFF. CDR3 sequence (DNA): TGTGCCTGGAGTGGTACAGGGAACACCGGGGAGCTGTTTTTT.

The genes are TRBV2 and TRBJ2-5, with D tentatively TRBD2 (6 bases). The germline V gene has CDR1 SNHLY and CDR2 FYNNEI. This CDR3 has 14 residues. Trimming pared 2 bases from V and 8 bases from J, leaving 15 bases between. This CDR3 reads CASSENSGGETQYF. In DNA form, the CDR3 reads TGTGCCAGCAGTGAAAACTCCGGGGGTGAAACCCAGTACTTC. Full variable domain (missing parts from reference TRBV2 and TRBJ2-5): EPEVTQTPSHQVTQMGQEVILRCVPISNHLYFYWYRQILGQKVEFLVSFYNNEISEKSEIFDDQFSVERPDGSNFTLKIRSTKLEDSAMYFCASSENSGGETQYFGPGTRLLVL.

The rearrangement uses TRBV5-4 and TRBJ2-6, with 7 bases identical to TRBD2. V was clipped by 2 bases and J by 1 base; unmatched bases: 6. This CDR3 contains 17 residues. Germline CDR1 is SGHNT and CDR2 is YYREEE (reference sequence). CDR3 nucleotide sequence: TGTGCCAGCAGCTTTTTGAGCGGGGAGTCTGGGGCCAACGTCCTGACTTTC. As protein: CASSFLSGESGANVLTF.

The chain joins TRBV4-2 to TRBJ2-7; 7 bases fit TRBD1. V lost 2 bases and J lost 1; bases outside the gene matches: 8. CDR3 length equals 16 residues. Germline V CDR1 and CDR2: LGHNA, YNFKEQ. CDR3: CASSQFITGVSYEQYF. DNA of the CDR3: TGTGCCAGCAGCCAATTCATCACAGGGGTATCCTACGAGCAGTACTTC.

The rearrangement uses TRBV5-5 and TRBJ2-4; the D is unclear. Between the trimmed V and J ends, which lost 1 base and 8 bases, there was a span of 7 bases. The CDR3 has 12 amino acids. CDR1 is SGHKS, CDR2 YYEKEE, per germline (reference sequence). The CDR3 DNA reads TGTGCCAGCAGCTTGAGCATGGACATTCAGTACTTC. Its translation: CASSLSMDIQYF.

V is TRBV7-2 and J is TRBJ2-7; TRBD2 matches 8 bases. CDR3 length equals 14 residues. Trimming at V came to 4 bases and at J to 2 bases, leaving 4 bases not matched to a gene. The germline gives CDR1 SGHTA, CDR2 FQGNSA. The CDR3 is CASSWRRGAYEQYF. CDR3 DNA sequence: TGTGCCAGCAGCTGGAGGCGGGGGGCCTACGAGCAGTACTTC.

The V call is TRBV5-4, the J call TRBJ1-2; 7 bases fit TRBD1. The CDR3 contains 16 residues. J lost 1 base, V lost 3 bases, and 9 bases had no gene match. Germline V gene lookup returns CDR1 SGHNT and CDR2 YYREEE (reference sequence). This CDR3 reads CASSSMQQGINYGYTF. The CDR3 DNA reads as TGTGCCAGCAGCTCGATGCAACAGGGGATTAACTATGGCTACACCTTC.

V gene TRBV6-4 combines with J gene TRBJ1-1, with 9 bases identical to TRBD1. This CDR3 is 14 amino acids long. With V trimmed by 6 bases and J by 4 bases, 6 bases remained unmatched. Germline-derived CDR1 and CDR2 are MRHNA and SNTAGT. The CDR3 region is CASSRDRVTTEAFF. In DNA, the CDR3 is TGTGCCAGCAGCCGGGACAGGGTGACCACTGAAGCTTTCTTT.

The chain couples TRBV11-2 to TRBJ1-5, with D possibly being TRBD1 (5 bases). Germline V gene data show CDR1 as SGHAT and CDR2 as FQNNGV. This CDR3 is 16 amino acids long. V lost 4 bases and J lost 4, with 17 bases in between. The CDR3 protein is CASSSPAEGRNQPQHF. Written as DNA, the CDR3 is TGTGCCAGCAGCTCCCCGGCTGAGGGGAGGAATCAGCCCCAGCATTTT.

The chain carries TRBV14 and TRBJ2-1, with 10 bases aligning to TRBD2. The germline V gene has CDR1 SGHDN and CDR2 FVKESK. V was clipped by 4 bases and J by 5 bases; unmatched bases: 11. This CDR3 is 17 amino acids long. The CDR3 is CASSRETSGPSNNEQFF. DNA for the CDR3: TGTGCCAGCAGCCGGGAGACTAGCGGGCCGAGCAACAATGAGCAGTTCTTC.

This sequence joins TRBV7-2 and TRBJ2-3; tentatively, D is TRBD2 (6 bases). The V gene lost 3 bases and the J gene lost 0 bases, with 10 bases spanning the gap. The CDR3 is made up of 15 amino acids. Germline values: CDR1 SGHTA, CDR2 FQGNSA. The CDR3 region is CASSFRAGSTDTQYF. The CDR3 DNA reads as TGTGCCAGCAGCTTTAGGGCGGGGAGCACAGATACGCAGTATTTT.

The rearrangement joins TRBV5-1 to TRBJ1-2; weak D call: TRBD1 (6 bases). Trimming shortened V by 1 base and J by 6 bases, and 13 bases separated the two germline ends. This CDR3 contains 14 residues. The germline V gene has CDR1 SGHRS and CDR2 YFSETQ. The chain's CDR3 is CASSLTGIYDGYTF. CDR3 nucleotides: TGCGCCAGCAGCTTGACAGGGATCTATGATGGCTACACCTTC.

The chain has TRBV3-1 (or the pseudogene TRBV3-2) and TRBJ2-2; D perhaps matches TRBD2 (5 bases). Trimming cost V 6 bases and J 0 bases, with 14 bases left between them. CDR1 is LGHDT, CDR2 YNNKEL, per germline (reference sequence). The CDR3 covers 16 residues. CDR3 protein: CASRQIRGANTGELFF. CDR3 bases: TGTGCCAGCAGGCAAATCCGGGGAGCGAACACCGGGGAGCTGTTTTTT.

The V gene is TRBV18, the J gene TRBJ1-2; D may be TRBD1 (5 bases). V was cut by 5 bases and J by 8 bases, with 21 bases left in between. The CDR3 sequence is 15 residues long. From germline, CDR1 is KGHSH and CDR2 LQKENI. CDR3 amino acids: CASSVAGGEGGGYTF. As DNA, the CDR3 is TGTGCCAGCTCAGTCGCCGGAGGGGAAGGTGGGGGCTACACCTTC.

The chain uses TRBV29-1 and TRBJ1-2; D is unresolved. In germline, CDR1 is SQVTM, CDR2 ANQGSEA. V gave up 3 bases and J gave up 8 bases, with 16 bases separating them. This CDR3 has 13 amino acids. The CDR3: CSVEPESSEGYTF. The CDR3 region has the DNA TGCAGCGTTGAGCCTGAGAGTTCTGAGGGCTACACCTTC.

This clone was seen just once. The J gene is TRBJ2-7, the V gene TRBV3-1 (or the pseudogene TRBV3-2); perhaps TRBD1 as D (6 bases). The CDR3 contains 15 residues. Trimming stripped 3 bases from V and 6 bases from J, with 18 bases between. The germline CDR1 and CDR2 sequences are LGHDT and YNNKEL (reference sequence). The CDR3 bases are TGTGCCAGCAGCCATCTCGACAGGCTTCTTTCCGAGCAGTACTTC. Translation gives CASSHLDRLLSEQYF.

This clone has only a few counts. The V and J genes are TRBV4-1 and TRBJ1-5; possibly TRBD1 for D (6 bases). V was trimmed by 3 bases and J by 2 bases, leaving 14 bases between them. CDR3 length: 16 residues. CDR1 and CDR2 (germline): MGHRA, YSYEKL. For the CDR3, the DNA is TGCGCCAGCAGCCAGGTGCAGGGGTCAGGCAATCAGCCCCAGCATTTT. This gives the protein CASSQVQGSGNQPQHF.

This CDR3 reads CASSPSTAGRRETQYF. CDR3 coding DNA: TGTGCCAGCTCACCCTCGACAGCAGGGCGCCGAGAGACCCAGTACTTC. The rearrangement links TRBV18 to TRBJ2-5, with D perhaps matching TRBD1 (5 bases). Looked up from germline, CDR1 is KGHSH and CDR2 is LQKENI. This CDR3 is 16 amino acids long. V was clipped by 3 bases and J by 4 bases, with 18 bases between them.